This entry describes one TCR beta chain. The antigen is not known. Trimming removed 2 bases at V and 3 bases at J, with 12 bases between. The CDR3 has 14 residues. Germline V gene lookup returns CDR1 SGHDT and CDR2 YYEEEE. The protocol was immunoSEQ multiplex PCR, while the TCRdb copy is restricted to in-frame clones and leaves out a portion. Of approximately 150,000 clones in the sample, about nine tenths were seen once. This entry belongs to a study of cytomegalovirus exposure and HLA in healthy donors. Findings of the study overall: Overall, some 160 TCR beta chains were annotated as cytomegalovirus-associated.

Input material: PBMCs. The J gene is TRBJ2-7, the V gene TRBV5-6; TRBD1 might be the D (5 bases). The receptor comes from a man aged 18 to 35 in good health and CMV-seropositive. The CDR3 loop reads CASSLGVFGYEQYF. The DNA for the CDR3 is TGTGCCAGCAGCTTAGGGGTCTTCGGCTACGAGCAGTACTTC.